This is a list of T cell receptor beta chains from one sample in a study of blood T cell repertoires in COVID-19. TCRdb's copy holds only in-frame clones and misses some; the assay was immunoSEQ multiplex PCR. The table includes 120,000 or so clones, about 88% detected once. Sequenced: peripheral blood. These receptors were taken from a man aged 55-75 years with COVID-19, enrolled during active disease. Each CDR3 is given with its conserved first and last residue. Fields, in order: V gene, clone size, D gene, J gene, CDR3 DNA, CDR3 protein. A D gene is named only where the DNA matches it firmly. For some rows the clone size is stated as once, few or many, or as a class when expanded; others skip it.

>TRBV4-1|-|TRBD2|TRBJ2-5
TGCGCCAGCAGCCAAGAGGGACTAGCGGGGGAGGGAGAGACCCAGTACTTC
CASSQEGLAGEGETQYF
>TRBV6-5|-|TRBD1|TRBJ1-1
TGTGCCAGCTCGACAGGGTGGAGCACTGAAGCTTTCTTT
CASSTGWSTEAFF
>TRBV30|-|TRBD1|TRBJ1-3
TGTGCCTGGGCTACAGGGGGCACTGGAAACACCATATATTTT
CAWATGGTGNTIYF
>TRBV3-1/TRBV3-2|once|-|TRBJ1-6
TGTGCCAGCAGCCCGGTACGAAATTCACCCCTCCACTTT
CASSPVRNSPLHF
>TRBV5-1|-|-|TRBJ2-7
TGCGCCAGCAGCTCCCAGACTAGCTCCTACGAGCAGTACTTC
CASSSQTSSYEQYF
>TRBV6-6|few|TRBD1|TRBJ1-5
TGTGCCAGCAGCCCCACGGACAGGGGGCTTCAGCCCCAGCATTTT
CASSPTDRGLQPQHF
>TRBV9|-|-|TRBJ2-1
TGTGCCAGCAGCCTTCCGGGACAAACGTGGGGAAGTGAGCAGTTCTTC
CASSLPGQTWGSEQFF
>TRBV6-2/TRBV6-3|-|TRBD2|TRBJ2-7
TGTGCCAGCAGTTACTCCGGGACTAGAGTCCACGAGCAGTACTTC
CASSYSGTRVHEQYF
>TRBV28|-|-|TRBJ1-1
TGTGCCAGCAGTGCGGCAGGGGCGTCGGCTGAAGCTTTCTTT
CASSAAGASAEAFF
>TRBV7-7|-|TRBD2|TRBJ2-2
TGTGCTAGCAGCCCCCGACTAGCGGAGGACACCGGGGAGCTGTTTTTT
CASSPRLAEDTGELFF
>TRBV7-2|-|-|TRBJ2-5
TGTGCCAGCAGCACACGGACTCAAGAGACCCAGTACTTC
CASSTRTQETQYF
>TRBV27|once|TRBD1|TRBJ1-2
TGTGCCAGCAGTTTGTCGGGACAGGGATATGGCTACACCTTC
CASSLSGQGYGYTF
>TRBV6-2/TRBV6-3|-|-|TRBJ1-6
TGTGCCAGCAGCCGGGGCCGGAGTTCACCCCTCCACTTT
CASSRGRSSPLHF
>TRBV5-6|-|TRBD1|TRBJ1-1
TGTGCCAGCAGCGGCCGGGACAGGGGGCCTGCTTTCTTT
CASSGRDRGPAFF
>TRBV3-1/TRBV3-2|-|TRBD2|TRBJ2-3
TGTGCCAGCAGCCAACCTCCGGGACTAGCGGGAGAGGCGGATACGCAGTATTTT
CASSQPPGLAGEADTQYF
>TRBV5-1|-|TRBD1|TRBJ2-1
TGCGCCAGCAGCCAATTACTAACCGGGACAGGGTTTTTTGGGAATGAGCAGTTCTTC
CASSQLLTGTGFFGNEQFF
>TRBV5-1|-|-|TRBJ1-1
TGCGCCAGCAGCTTCCTACAGGGTACGAACACTGAAGCTTTCTTT
CASSFLQGTNTEAFF
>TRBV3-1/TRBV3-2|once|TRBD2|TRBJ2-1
TGTGCCAGCAGCCTATATAGCGGGAGCCAATACAATGAGCAGTTCTTC
CASSLYSGSQYNEQFF
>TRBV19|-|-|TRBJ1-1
TGTGCCAGTACTTGGCAGTTGAACACTGAAGCTTTCTTT
CASTWQLNTEAFF
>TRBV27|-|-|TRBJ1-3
TGTGCCAGCAGTCCCCTTGGGGGCAGGGTCTCTGGAAACACCATATATTTT
CASSPLGGRVSGNTIYF
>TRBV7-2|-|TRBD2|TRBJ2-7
TGTGCCAGCAGCCGCGGGACTAGCGGGACTCGAAGGGAGCAGTACTTC
CASSRGTSGTRREQYF
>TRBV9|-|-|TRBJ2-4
TGTGCCAGCAGCGTAGTCCGGGACAAGGTCTACCAAAACATTCAGTACTTC
CASSVVRDKVYQNIQYF
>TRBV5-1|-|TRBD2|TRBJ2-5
TGCGCCAGCAGCTTGAGGACTAGCGGGAGGTTACAAGAGACCCAGTACTTC
CASSLRTSGRLQETQYF
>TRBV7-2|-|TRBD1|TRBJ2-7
TGTGCCAGCAGCAAGGACCGGGACAGGGGGGCCTACGAGCAGTACTTC
CASSKDRDRGAYEQYF
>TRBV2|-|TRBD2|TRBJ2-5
TGTGCCAGCGCGACAAGGAGCGGGAGGGAAGAGACCCAGTACTTC
CASATRSGREETQYF
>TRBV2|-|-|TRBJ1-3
TGTGCCAGCGCGGGCTCGACCTCTGGAAACACCATATATTTT
CASAGSTSGNTIYF
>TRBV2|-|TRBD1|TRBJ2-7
TGTGCCAGCAGACTCGGGACAGGGTCCTACGAGCAGTACTTC
CASRLGTGSYEQYF
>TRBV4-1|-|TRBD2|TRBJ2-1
TGCGCCAGCAGCCAACCACTAGCGGGGAACAATGAGCAGTTCTTC
CASSQPLAGNNEQFF
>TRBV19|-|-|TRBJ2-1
TGTGCCAGTAGAGGATCCTTTGAGGGAGGACACTACAATGAGCAGTTCTTC
CASRGSFEGGHYNEQFF
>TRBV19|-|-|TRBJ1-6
TGTGCCAGTAGTTTAGTCCAGTACAATTCACCCCTCCACTTT
CASSLVQYNSPLHF
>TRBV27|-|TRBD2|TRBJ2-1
TGTGCCAGCACCCTGACTAGCGGGAGTGTCCCATTAAGGGATGAGCAGTTCTTC
CASTLTSGSVPLRDEQFF
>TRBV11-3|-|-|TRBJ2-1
TGTGCCAGCAGCTTCGGGGGAAACAATGAGCAGTTCTTC
CASSFGGNNEQFF
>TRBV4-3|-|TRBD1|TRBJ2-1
TGCGCCAGCAGCCAAGTGGGACAGGGGAGTTTGAATGAGCAGTTCTTC
CASSQVGQGSLNEQFF
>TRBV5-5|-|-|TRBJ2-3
TGTGCCAGCAGCTTGCGACACACTAGCACAGATACGCAGTATTTT
CASSLRHTSTDTQYF
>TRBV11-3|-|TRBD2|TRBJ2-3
TGTGCCAGCAGCCTGGGACTAGCGGGAGTAACAGATACGCAGTATTTT
CASSLGLAGVTDTQYF
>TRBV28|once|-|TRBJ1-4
TGTGCCAGCAGTTGGACAGCAACTAATGAAAAACTGTTTTTT
CASSWTATNEKLFF
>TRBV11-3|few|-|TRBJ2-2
TGTGCCAGCAGCTTTGGGGGCACCCGGGGCACCGGGGAGCTGTTTTTT
CASSFGGTRGTGELFF
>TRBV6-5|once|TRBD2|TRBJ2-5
TGTGCCACCAAAGCGGGAGGAGTAGAGACCCAGTACTTC
CATKAGGVETQYF
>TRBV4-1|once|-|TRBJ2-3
TGCGCCAGCAGCCAAGAACCCAGCGGGAGCACAGATACGCAGTATTTT
CASSQEPSGSTDTQYF
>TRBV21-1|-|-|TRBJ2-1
TGTGCCAGCAGCAAAGCGCCTGTTATAGCAGACTACAATGAGCAGTTCTTC
CASSKAPVIADYNEQFF
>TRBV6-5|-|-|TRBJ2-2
TGTGCCAGCTCCATCCAGGAAACCGGGGAGCTGTTTTTT
CASSIQETGELFF
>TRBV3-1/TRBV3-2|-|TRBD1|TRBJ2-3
TGTGCCAGCAGCCAATTCGCGACCGGGACAGTGCCCTTGGGGACGCAGTATTTT
CASSQFATGTVPLGTQYF
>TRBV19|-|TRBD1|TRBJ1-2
TGTGCCACTAGGACAGGGGGCATCAATGGCTACACCTTC
CATRTGGINGYTF
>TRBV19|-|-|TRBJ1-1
TGTGCCAGTAGTACCCTGTCCTATCAGAACACTGAAGCTTTCTTT
CASSTLSYQNTEAFF
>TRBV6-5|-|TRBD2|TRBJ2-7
TGTGCCAGCAGGCCTGGGACTAGCGGGAGGTACGAGCAGTACTTC
CASRPGTSGRYEQYF
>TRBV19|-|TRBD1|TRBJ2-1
TGTGCCAGTAGTATAGAGGGGGGGGACAGGGAGTATAATGAGCAGTTCTTC
CASSIEGGDREYNEQFF
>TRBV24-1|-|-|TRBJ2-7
TGTGCCACCAGTGATTCCAGCTCCTACGAGCAGTACTTC
CATSDSSSYEQYF
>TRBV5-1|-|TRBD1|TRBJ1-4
TGCGCCAGCGGACAGGACTCTATAACCGAAAAACTGTTTTTT
CASGQDSITEKLFF
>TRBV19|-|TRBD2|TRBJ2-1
TGTGCCAGTAGTGGGGTCCACAGCGGGAGAGGGGCCTACAATGAGCAGTTCTTC
CASSGVHSGRGAYNEQFF
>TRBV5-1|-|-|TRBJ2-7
TGCGCCAGCAGCTCGCCCGACTTTCCCTACGAGCAGTACTTC
CASSSPDFPYEQYF
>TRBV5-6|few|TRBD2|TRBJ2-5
TGTGCCAGCAGCTTGTATGGGACTAGCGGGACTCTTATCGAGACCCAGTACTTC
CASSLYGTSGTLIETQYF
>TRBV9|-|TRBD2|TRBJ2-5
TGTGCCAGCAGCGAGACTAGCGGGAGTCAGACCCAGTACTTC
CASSETSGSQTQYF
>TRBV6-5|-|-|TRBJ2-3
TGTGCCAGCAGAAAGACGGGGGCAGATACGCAGTATTTT
CASRKTGADTQYF
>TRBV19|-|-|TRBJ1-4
TGTGCCAGCCTCCTTAATGAAAAACTGTTTTTT
CASLLNEKLFF
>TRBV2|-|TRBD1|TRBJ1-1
TGTGCCAGCACTACCGACAGGGGGCTTGAGGCTTTCTTT
CASTTDRGLEAFF
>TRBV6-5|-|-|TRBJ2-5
TGTGCCAGCAGTTACACCCCCGACAGCAAAGAGACCCAGTACTTC
CASSYTPDSKETQYF
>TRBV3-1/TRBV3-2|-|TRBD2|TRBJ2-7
TGTGCCAGCAGCCTTACTAGCGGGAGGTACGAGCAGTACTTC
CASSLTSGRYEQYF
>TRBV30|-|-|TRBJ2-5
TGTGCCTGGAGTGTGAGGCAGGGATTATCGGAGACCCAGTACTTC
CAWSVRQGLSETQYF
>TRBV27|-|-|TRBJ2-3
TGTGCCAGCAGTTCTCGCCGGGGCACAGATACGCAGTATTTT
CASSSRRGTDTQYF